This is a list of T cell receptor beta chains from one sample in a study of blood T cell repertoires in COVID-19. Profiled with immunoSEQ multiplex PCR; TCRdb holds only in-frame clones, not every one. This table has 390,000 or so clones, 87% appearing once. Specimen: peripheral blood. These receptors originate from a woman in her twenties or thirties with COVID-19, enrolled during active disease. The CDR3 runs from the conserved cysteine through the conserved F or W. The D gene is left open where the match is weak. Only part of the rows carry a size: once, few, many, or a class if the clone is expanded.

V gene: TRBV5-4
D gene: -
clone size: many
J gene: TRBJ1-4
CDR3 DNA: TGTGCCAGCAGCCTTACAGGGTCGGATGAAAAACTGTTTTTT
CDR3 protein: CASSLTGSDEKLFF

V gene: TRBV18
D gene: TRBD1
clone size: -
J gene: TRBJ1-2
CDR3 DNA: TGTGCCAGCTCACCGACGGACAGGGCTATGAGCTACACCTTC
CDR3 protein: CASSPTDRAMSYTF

V gene: TRBV19
D gene: -
clone size: -
J gene: TRBJ2-7
CDR3 DNA: TGTGCCAGTAGTCCAGCCGGACGGACTCCTAAGGGGCAGTACTTC
CDR3 protein: CASSPAGRTPKGQYF

V gene: TRBV10-1
D gene: -
clone size: -
J gene: TRBJ1-1
CDR3 DNA: TGCGCCAGCCAGACACAGATGAACACTGAAGCTTTCTTT
CDR3 protein: CASQTQMNTEAFF

V gene: TRBV6-5
D gene: TRBD1
clone size: -
J gene: TRBJ1-4
CDR3 DNA: TGTGCCAGCAGGGACAGGGGGCAAAAACTGTTTTTT
CDR3 protein: CASRDRGQKLFF

V gene: TRBV7-9
D gene: -
clone size: once
J gene: TRBJ2-7
CDR3 DNA: TGTGCCAGCAGCTTAGGAGACAAGCCCTACGAGCAGTACTTC
CDR3 protein: CASSLGDKPYEQYF

V gene: TRBV2
D gene: -
clone size: -
J gene: TRBJ1-1
CDR3 DNA: TGTGCCAGCTACTCGGATGGGGCCGAAGCTTTCTTT
CDR3 protein: CASYSDGAEAFF

V gene: TRBV6-6
D gene: -
clone size: -
J gene: TRBJ1-5
CDR3 DNA: TGTGCCAGCAGTTACTCTCGGACAGATCAGCCCCAGCATTTT
CDR3 protein: CASSYSRTDQPQHF

V gene: TRBV18
D gene: -
clone size: -
J gene: TRBJ2-3
CDR3 DNA: TGTGCCAGCTCACCTCCGGGGGATAAGGCAGATACGCAGTATTTT
CDR3 protein: CASSPPGDKADTQYF

V gene: TRBV5-1
D gene: -
clone size: -
J gene: TRBJ1-1
CDR3 DNA: TGCGCCAGCAGCTTCGGGGAGGGGAACACTGAAGCTTTCTTT
CDR3 protein: CASSFGEGNTEAFF

V gene: TRBV19
D gene: -
clone size: -
J gene: TRBJ2-1
CDR3 DNA: TGTGCCAGTAGTCCCGACCGGGAACTCGGGGAGCAGTTCTTC
CDR3 protein: CASSPDRELGEQFF

V gene: TRBV30
D gene: TRBD1
clone size: -
J gene: TRBJ1-2
CDR3 DNA: TGTGCCTGGAGCAGAGGGGGCCAATATGGCTACACCTTC
CDR3 protein: CAWSRGGQYGYTF

V gene: TRBV7-2
D gene: TRBD2
clone size: few
J gene: TRBJ2-7
CDR3 DNA: TGTGCCAGCAGCTTAGCAATCGGAGCGGGATCAGACGAGCAGTACTTC
CDR3 protein: CASSLAIGAGSDEQYF

V gene: TRBV13
D gene: TRBD2
clone size: -
J gene: TRBJ2-5
CDR3 DNA: TGTGCCAGCAGTGCGGGGGGCGATGGGGAGACCCAGTACTTC
CDR3 protein: CASSAGGDGETQYF

V gene: TRBV6-5
D gene: TRBD2
clone size: -
J gene: TRBJ2-5
CDR3 DNA: TGTGCCAGCAGGCCAACTAGCGGGAGAGGGGAGACCCAGTACTTC
CDR3 protein: CASRPTSGRGETQYF

V gene: TRBV14
D gene: TRBD1
clone size: -
J gene: TRBJ2-7
CDR3 DNA: TGTGCCAGCAGCCGGGACAGGGGCTACGAGCAGTACTTC
CDR3 protein: CASSRDRGYEQYF

V gene: TRBV10-2
D gene: TRBD1
clone size: -
J gene: TRBJ1-1
CDR3 DNA: TGCGCCAGCAGTTTTGACAGGGGAGCTGAAGCTTTCTTT
CDR3 protein: CASSFDRGAEAFF

V gene: TRBV9
D gene: -
clone size: -
J gene: TRBJ1-1
CDR3 DNA: TGTGCCAGCAGCGTAGGAGTTCGGGAAGCTGAAGCTTTCTTT
CDR3 protein: CASSVGVREAEAFF

V gene: TRBV6-5
D gene: -
clone size: -
J gene: TRBJ2-1
CDR3 DNA: TGTGCCAGCAGTCGTCTTCCGAGCTCCTACAATGAGCAGTTCTTC
CDR3 protein: CASSRLPSSYNEQFF

V gene: TRBV9
D gene: TRBD1
clone size: -
J gene: TRBJ2-2
CDR3 DNA: TGTGCCAGCAGCGTAGTGGACAGGGGCGGCGGGGAGCTGTTTTTT
CDR3 protein: CASSVVDRGGGELFF

V gene: TRBV7-9
D gene: -
clone size: -
J gene: TRBJ1-6
CDR3 DNA: TGTGCCAGCAGCTCCTTTGCGGGGGTGCATTCACCCCTCCACTTT
CDR3 protein: CASSSFAGVHSPLHF

V gene: TRBV19
D gene: -
clone size: once
J gene: TRBJ2-5
CDR3 DNA: TGTGCCACTCGTAGCTCCGGGATAGAGACCCAGTACTTC
CDR3 protein: CATRSSGIETQYF